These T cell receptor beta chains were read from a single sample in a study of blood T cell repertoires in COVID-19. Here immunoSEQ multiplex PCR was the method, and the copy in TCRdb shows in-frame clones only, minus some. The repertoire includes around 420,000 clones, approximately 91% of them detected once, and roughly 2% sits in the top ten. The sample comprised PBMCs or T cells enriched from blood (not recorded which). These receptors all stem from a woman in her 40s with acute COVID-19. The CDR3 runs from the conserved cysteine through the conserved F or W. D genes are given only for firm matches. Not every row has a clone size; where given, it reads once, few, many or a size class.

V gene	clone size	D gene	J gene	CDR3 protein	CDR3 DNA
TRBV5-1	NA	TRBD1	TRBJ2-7	CASSSRTGVDEQYF	TGCGCCAGCAGCTCCAGGACAGGGGTGGACGAGCAGTACTTC
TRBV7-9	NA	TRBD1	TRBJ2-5	CASSQFPGGEETQYF	TGTGCCAGCAGCCAATTCCCAGGGGGCGAAGAGACCCAGTACTTC
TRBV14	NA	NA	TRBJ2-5	CASSHSRSSRGAGETQYF	TGTGCCAGCAGCCATTCCCGTTCGAGCAGGGGGGCCGGGGAGACCCAGTACTTC
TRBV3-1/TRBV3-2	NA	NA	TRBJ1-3	CASSHTGGNTIYF	TGTGCCAGCAGCCATACAGGTGGAAACACCATATATTTT
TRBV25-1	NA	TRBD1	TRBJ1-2	CASSEWQGDYGYTF	TGTGCCAGCAGTGAATGGCAGGGGGACTATGGCTACACCTTC
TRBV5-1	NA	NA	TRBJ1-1	CASSLDISGSAFF	TGCGCCAGCAGCTTGGATATATCGGGGTCGGCTTTCTTT
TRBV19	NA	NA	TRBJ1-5	CASSGQPRTESNQPQHF	TGTGCCAGTAGTGGACAACCACGGACGGAGAGCAATCAGCCCCAGCATTTT
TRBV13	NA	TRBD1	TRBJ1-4	CASRQALTGGFAKLFF	TGTGCCAGCAGACAGGCTCTGACAGGGGGCTTCGCAAAACTGTTTTTT
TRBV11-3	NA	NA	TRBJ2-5	CASSLEQAETQYF	TGTGCCAGCAGCTTAGAGCAGGCTGAGACCCAGTACTTC
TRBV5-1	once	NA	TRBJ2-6	CASSKRTDSGANVLTF	TGCGCCAGCAGCAAAAGGACAGATTCTGGGGCCAACGTCCTGACTTTC
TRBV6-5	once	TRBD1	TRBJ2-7	CASRQDREYYEQYF	TGTGCCAGCAGGCAGGACAGGGAGTACTACGAGCAGTACTTC
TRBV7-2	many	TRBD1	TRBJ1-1	CASSFGQGNTEAFF	TGTGCCAGCAGCTTCGGACAGGGGAACACTGAAGCTTTCTTT
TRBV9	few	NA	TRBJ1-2	CASSVGRQGTYGYTF	TGTGCCAGCAGCGTAGGGCGGCAGGGGACCTATGGCTACACCTTC
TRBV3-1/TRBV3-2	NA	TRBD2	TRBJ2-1	CASSQAGWSSGGSSYNEQFF	TGTGCCAGCAGCCAAGCAGGTTGGAGTAGCGGGGGAAGCTCCTACAATGAGCAGTTCTTC
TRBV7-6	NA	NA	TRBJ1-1	CASSLILGREAFF	TGTGCCAGCAGCTTAATATTGGGGAGGGAAGCTTTCTTT
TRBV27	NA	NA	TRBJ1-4	CASSFTRLEKLFF	TGTGCCAGCAGTTTTACCCGACTCGAAAAACTGTTTTTT
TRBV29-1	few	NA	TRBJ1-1	CSVAPLTEAFF	TGCAGCGTTGCTCCACTCACTGAAGCTTTCTTT
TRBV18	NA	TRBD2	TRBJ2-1	CASSTTGTSGSYNEQFF	TGTGCCAGCTCAACGACCGGGACTAGCGGCTCCTACAATGAGCAGTTCTTC
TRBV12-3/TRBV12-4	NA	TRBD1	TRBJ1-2	CASSSARGLGYTF	TGTGCCAGCAGTTCCGCCAGGGGGCTTGGCTACACCTTC
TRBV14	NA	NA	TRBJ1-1	CASSQDIRGRAFF	TGTGCCAGCAGCCAAGATATACGGGGAAGAGCTTTCTTT
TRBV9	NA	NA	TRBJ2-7	CASSVGSSHEQYF	TGTGCCAGCAGCGTAGGGAGCTCTCACGAGCAGTACTTC
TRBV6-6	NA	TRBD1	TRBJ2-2	CASSQQTGTGGAGELFF	TGTGCCAGCAGTCAACAAACCGGGACAGGGGGAGCCGGGGAGCTGTTTTTT
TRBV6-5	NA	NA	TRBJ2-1	CASSSPSSGSYNEQFF	TGTGCCAGCAGTTCCCCGAGTAGCGGATCCTACAATGAGCAGTTCTTC
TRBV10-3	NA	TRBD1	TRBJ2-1	CAIRPTSGTGGNEQFF	TGTGCCATCAGACCCACATCGGGGACAGGGGGCAATGAGCAGTTCTTC
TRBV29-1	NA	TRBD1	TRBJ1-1	CSVISRDRVEAFF	TGCAGCGTTATAAGCCGGGACAGGGTTGAAGCTTTCTTT
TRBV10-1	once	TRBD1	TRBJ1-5	CASTKTGNSNQPQHF	TGCGCCAGCACCAAGACAGGGAATAGCAATCAGCCCCAGCATTTT
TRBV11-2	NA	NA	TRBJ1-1	CASSLERGITEAFF	TGTGCCAGCAGCCTGGAGAGGGGGATCACTGAAGCTTTCTTT
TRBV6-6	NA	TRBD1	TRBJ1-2	CASRPGTGSGYGYTF	TGTGCCAGCAGACCCGGGACAGGGAGCGGCTATGGCTACACCTTC
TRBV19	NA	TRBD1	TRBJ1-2	CASRGQGGYGYTF	TGTGCCAGTAGGGGACAGGGGGGCTATGGCTACACCTTC
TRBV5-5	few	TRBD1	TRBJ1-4	CASSLGGQGAVEKLFF	TGTGCCAGCAGCTTGGGAGGACAGGGGGCGGTTGAAAAACTGTTTTTT
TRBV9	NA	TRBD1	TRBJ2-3	CASSGQGRSQYF	TGTGCCAGCAGCGGACAGGGTCGGTCGCAGTATTTT
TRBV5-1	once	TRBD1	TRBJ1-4	CASSLTTTGNNEKLFF	TGCGCCAGCAGCTTAACGACGACAGGGAATAATGAAAAACTGTTTTTT
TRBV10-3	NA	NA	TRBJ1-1	CAISPGVNTEAFF	TGTGCCATCAGCCCAGGGGTGAACACTGAAGCTTTCTTT
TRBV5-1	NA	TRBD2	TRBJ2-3	CASSLSLSTSGGSDTQYF	TGCGCCAGCAGCTTATCCTTATCGACTAGCGGGGGGTCAGATACGCAGTATTTT
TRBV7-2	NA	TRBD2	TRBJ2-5	CASSLSPVRTSGGQETQYF	TGTGCCAGCAGCTTATCTCCAGTTCGGACTAGCGGGGGGCAAGAGACCCAGTACTTC
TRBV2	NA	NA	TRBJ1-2	CASTYSLGRGYTF	TGTGCCAGCACCTACTCTTTGGGGCGTGGCTACACCTTC
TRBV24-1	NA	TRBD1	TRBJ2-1	CATSDNDPGGYVEQFF	TGTGCCACCAGTGACAACGATCCAGGGGGCTATGTTGAGCAGTTCTTC
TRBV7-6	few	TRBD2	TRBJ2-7	CASSWGLAGDEQYF	TGTGCCAGCAGCTGGGGACTAGCGGGGGACGAGCAGTACTTC
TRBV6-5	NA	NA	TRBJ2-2	CASARGIGELFF	TGTGCCAGCGCCCGCGGGATCGGGGAGCTGTTTTTT
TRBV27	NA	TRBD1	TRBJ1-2	CASSFITGGYYGYTF	TGTGCCAGCAGTTTTATCACAGGGGGATACTATGGCTACACCTTC
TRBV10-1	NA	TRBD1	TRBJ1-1	CASSGGTGTGVTEAFF	TGCGCCAGCAGTGGGGGAACCGGGACAGGGGTGACTGAAGCTTTCTTT
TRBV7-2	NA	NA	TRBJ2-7	CASSPRTASYEQYF	TGTGCCAGCAGCCCCCGGACAGCCTCCTACGAGCAGTACTTC
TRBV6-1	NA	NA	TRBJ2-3	CASSDLGTTDTQYF	TGTGCCAGCAGTGATTTGGGCACCACAGATACGCAGTATTTT
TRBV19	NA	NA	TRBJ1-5	CASRADIYQPQHF	TGTGCCAGTAGAGCCGACATCTATCAGCCCCAGCATTTT
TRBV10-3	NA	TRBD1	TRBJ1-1	CAISPGQGVAEAFF	TGTGCCATCAGCCCGGGACAGGGGGTCGCTGAAGCTTTCTTT
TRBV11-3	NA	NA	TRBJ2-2	CASSFLTGELFF	TGTGCCAGCAGCTTTCTCACCGGGGAGCTGTTTTTT
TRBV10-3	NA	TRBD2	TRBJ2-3	CAISDPTTSGGISTDTQYF	TGTGCCATCAGTGACCCGACTACTAGCGGGGGGATTAGCACAGATACGCAGTATTTT
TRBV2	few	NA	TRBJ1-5	CAGGEGSQPQHF	TGTGCCGGGGGGGAGGGTAGTCAGCCCCAGCATTTT
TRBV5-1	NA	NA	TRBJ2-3	CASSPGPVNFATDTQYF	TGCGCCAGCAGCCCGGGTCCGGTGAACTTCGCCACAGATACGCAGTATTTT
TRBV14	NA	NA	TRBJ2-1	CASSQVGQVNYNEQFF	TGTGCCAGCAGCCAAGTGGGGCAGGTGAACTACAATGAGCAGTTCTTC
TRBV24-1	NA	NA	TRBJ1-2	CATSDGRTGSSGYTF	TGTGCCACCAGTGACGGGCGAACGGGGAGCTCGGGCTACACCTTC
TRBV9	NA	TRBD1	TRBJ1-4	CASSGTDRGTNEKLFF	TGTGCCAGCAGCGGAACAGACAGGGGGACTAATGAAAAACTGTTTTTT
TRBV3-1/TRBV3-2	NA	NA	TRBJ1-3	CASSQDTVSGNTIYF	TGTGCCAGCAGCCAAGACACAGTCTCTGGAAACACCATATATTTT
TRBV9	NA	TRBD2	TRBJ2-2	CASSVATGGRTGELFF	TGTGCCAGCAGCGTAGCTACGGGGGGGCGTACCGGGGAGCTGTTTTTT
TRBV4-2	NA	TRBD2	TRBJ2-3	CASSQDSDGGRDTQYF	TGTGCCAGCAGCCAAGATTCGGACGGGGGGAGAGATACGCAGTATTTT
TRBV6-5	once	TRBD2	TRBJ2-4	CASSYSAGGGKNIQYF	TGTGCCAGCAGTTACTCGGCGGGGGGGGGCAAAAACATTCAGTACTTC
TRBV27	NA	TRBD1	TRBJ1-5	CASSKGAFVPQHF	TGTGCCAGCAGCAAGGGGGCGTTCGTTCCCCAGCATTTT